Shown below are 17 T cell receptor beta chains from a single sample sequenced in a study of cytomegalovirus exposure and HLA in healthy donors. Amplification used 60 Vbeta primers and 13 Jbeta primers. The data were produced by immunoSEQ multiplex PCR, yet TCRdb's version contains in-frame clones alone and is incomplete. The table shows around 110,000 clones, with roughly 79% occurring only once. The specimen sequenced was PBMCs. These receptors originate from a young woman in good health and CMV-seronegative.

The chain uses TRBV11-2 and TRBJ1-2; possibly TRBD1 for D (6 bases). The CDR3 loop spans 13 amino acids. V dropped 4 bases and J dropped 3 bases, with 9 bases sitting between them. The germline V gene has CDR1 SGHAT and CDR2 FQNNGV. CDR3 amino acids: CASSWTADYGYTF. In DNA, the CDR3 is TGTGCCAGCAGCTGGACAGCTGACTATGGCTACACCTTC.

J is TRBJ2-1 and V is TRBV9, with TRBD1 matching 10 bases. The CDR3 runs to 15 residues. Germline V gene sequence: CDR1 SGDLS, CDR2 YYNGEE. Germline trimming cut 3 bases from V and 9 bases from J; bases unmatched to any gene: 9. The chain's CDR3 is CASSAGTGVPTEQFF. The CDR3 DNA is TGTGCCAGCAGCGCCGGGACAGGGGTTCCAACTGAGCAGTTCTTC.

This sequence joins TRBV9 and TRBJ1-1; unclear D gene. V lost 0 bases to trimming and J lost 0 bases, with 9 bases between them. Germline CDR1 and CDR2: SGDLS and YYNGEE. The length of the CDR3 is 15 residues. CDR3 sequence reads: CASSVATGMNTEAFF. The CDR3 DNA reads as TGTGCCAGCAGCGTAGCAACGGGGATGAACACTGAAGCTTTCTTT. Full variable domain (outside the CDR3, taken from reference TRBV9 and TRBJ1-1): DSGVTQTPKHLITATGQRVTLRCSPRSGDLSVYWYQQSLDQGLQFLIQYYNGEERAKGNILERFSAQQFPDLHSELNLSSLELGDSALYFCASSVATGMNTEAFFGQGTRLTVV.

This chain connects TRBV28 to TRBJ1-5; D unresolved. Germline lookup yields CDR1 MDHEN and CDR2 SYDVKM. V was cut by 3 bases and J by 2 bases, with 11 bases left in between. The CDR3 is 15 residues long. The CDR3 sequence is CASSFLQRGNQPQHF. CDR3 bases: TGTGCCAGCAGTTTCTTACAGAGGGGCAATCAGCCCCAGCATTTT. The full variable domain, completed using reference TRBV28 and TRBJ1-5, is DVKVTQSSRYLVKRTGEKVFLECVQDMDHENMFWYRQDPGLGLRLIYFSYDVKMKEKGDIPEGYSVSREKKERFSLILESASTNQTSMYLCASSFLQRGNQPQHFGDGTRLSIL.

The rearrangement joins TRBV7-9 to TRBJ1-4, with TRBD1 matching 8 bases. J gave up 10 bases and V 8 bases, and 15 bases lay outside the gene matches. The CDR3 length is 15 residues. CDR1 and CDR2 from the germline V gene are SEHNR and FQNEAQ (reference sequence). CDR3 sequence: CASATTGGGSGKLFF. In DNA, the CDR3 is TGTGCCAGCGCGACCACAGGGGGGGGTTCGGGAAAACTGTTTTTT.

For the CDR3, the DNA is TGTGCCAGCAGCGTAGAGGCGGGGAGCAATCAGCCCCAGCATTTT. Its translation: CASSVEAGSNQPQHF. J is TRBJ1-5 and V is TRBV9; no clear D gene. The CDR3 runs 15 residues. From germline, CDR1 is SGDLS and CDR2 YYNGEE. The ends were cut back, 0 bases at V and 1 base at J, with 8 bases in the middle. The complete variable domain, with remaining parts taken from reference TRBV9 and TRBJ1-5, reads DSGVTQTPKHLITATGQRVTLRCSPRSGDLSVYWYQQSLDQGLQFLIQYYNGEERAKGNILERFSAQQFPDLHSELNLSSLELGDSALYFCASSVEAGSNQPQHFGDGTRLSIL.

This clone came up once. J is TRBJ2-5 and V is TRBV18; D is unclear. V was clipped by 3 bases and J by 5 bases, with 7 bases between them. CDR1 is KGHSH, CDR2 LQKENI, per germline. The length of the CDR3 is 12 residues. In nucleotides, the CDR3 is TGTGCCAGCTCACCTAGTATGGAGACCCAGTACTTC. It yields the protein CASSPSMETQYF. Variable domain in full (rest from reference TRBV18 and TRBJ2-5): NAGVMQNPRHLVRRRGQEARLRCSPMKGHSHVYWYRQLPEEGLKFMVYLQKENIIDESGMPKERFSAEFPKEGPSILRIQQVVRGDSAAYFCASSPSMETQYFGPGTRLLVL.

The J gene is TRBJ2-1, the V gene TRBV2; no definite D call. V was trimmed by 7 bases and J by 2 bases, leaving 3 bases between them. CDR1 and CDR2 (germline): SNHLY, FYNNEI. This CDR3 contains 11 residues. As DNA, the CDR3 is TGTGCCAGCAACACCTACAATGAGCAGTTCTTC. This translates into CASNTYNEQFF.

The J gene is TRBJ2-5, the V gene TRBV18; D is unresolved. The CDR3 spans 16 residues. The V end was cut by 1 base, the J end by 1 base, with 13 bases between. Germline assignment: CDR1 KGHSH and CDR2 LQKENI. The CDR3 sequence: CASSPRARNFQETQYF. The CDR3 region has the DNA TGTGCCAGCTCACCACGAGCGCGGAACTTCCAAGAGACCCAGTACTTC.

The genes are TRBV5-1 and TRBJ1-4; D may be TRBD1 (5 bases). The V gene's germline CDR1 is SGHRS and CDR2 YFSETQ. The V and J ends lost 1 base and 8 bases respectively, with 15 bases between them. There are 15 residues in the CDR3. DNA for the CDR3: TGCGCCAGCAGCTTGCAGGCCAGGGAAGACGAAAAACTGTTTTTT. Protein sequence: CASSLQAREDEKLFF.

V gene TRBV5-1 combines with J gene TRBJ1-6; 7 nucleotides match TRBD1. The CDR3 runs to 14 residues. Germline V gene data show CDR1 as SGHRS and CDR2 as YFSETQ. The J segment lost 8 bases and the V segment lost 5 bases, leaving 7 bases of the junction unmatched. The CDR3 coding sequence is TGCGCCAGCAGGACCGGGACAGCCTATTCACCCCTCCACTTT. It translates to CASRTGTAYSPLHF.

This sequence joins TRBV30 and TRBJ1-5; D possibly corresponds to TRBD1 (5 bases). Germline CDR1 is GTSNPN and CDR2 is SVGIG (reference sequence). CDR3 size: 16 residues. With 3 bases removed from V and 4 bases from J, the gap between germline ends came to 19 bases. CDR3 protein: CAWSKTDFLENQPQHF. The DNA of the CDR3 is TGTGCCTGGAGCAAGACAGATTTTCTAGAGAATCAGCCCCAGCATTTT.

This clone is a singleton in its sample. This chain joins TRBV5-1 and TRBJ2-2; D perhaps matches TRBD2 (5 bases). The germline gives CDR1 SGHRS, CDR2 YFSETQ. The germline V and J ends were trimmed by 5 bases and 5 bases, with 13 bases remaining between them. The CDR3 contains 14 residues. The CDR3, as DNA: TGCGCCAGCAGGGAGGCAGGTCGGACCGGGGAGCTGTTTTTT. This translates into CASREAGRTGELFF.

The rearrangement links TRBV6-5 to TRBJ2-1; D unresolved. Germline-derived CDR1 and CDR2 are MNHEY and SVGAGI. CDR3 length: 14 amino acids. V dropped 6 bases and J dropped 0 bases, with 9 bases sitting between them. This chain's CDR3 is CASSLQISYNEQFF. CDR3 bases: TGTGCCAGCAGCCTACAGATCTCCTACAATGAGCAGTTCTTC.

V usage is TRBV2 and J usage is TRBJ2-7; D perhaps matches TRBD2 (6 bases). This CDR3 is 11 amino acids long. Germline V gene lookup returns CDR1 SNHLY and CDR2 FYNNEI. The CDR3, as DNA: TGTGCCAGCAGTGAATGGAGGGACTTAACAGTC. It translates to CASSEWRDLTV.

The V and J genes are TRBV30 and TRBJ1-3; D gene unclear. V lost 0 bases to trimming and J lost 4 bases, with 4 bases between them. Germline loops: CDR1 GTSNPN, CDR2 SVGIG (reference sequence). The length of the CDR3 is 12 residues. The DNA for the CDR3 is TGTGCCTGGAGTGTGTCGGGAAACACCATATATTTT. Translating gives CAWSVSGNTIYF.

The chain employs TRBV14 and TRBJ2-7; no firm D call. Trimming left V 2 bases short and J 3 bases short, with 8 bases between. The CDR3 is made up of 13 amino acids. Germline lookup yields CDR1 SGHDN and CDR2 FVKESK. The CDR3 nucleotides are TGTGCCAGCAGCCAAATGGTACTCTACGAGCAGTACTTC. Protein: CASSQMVLYEQYF.